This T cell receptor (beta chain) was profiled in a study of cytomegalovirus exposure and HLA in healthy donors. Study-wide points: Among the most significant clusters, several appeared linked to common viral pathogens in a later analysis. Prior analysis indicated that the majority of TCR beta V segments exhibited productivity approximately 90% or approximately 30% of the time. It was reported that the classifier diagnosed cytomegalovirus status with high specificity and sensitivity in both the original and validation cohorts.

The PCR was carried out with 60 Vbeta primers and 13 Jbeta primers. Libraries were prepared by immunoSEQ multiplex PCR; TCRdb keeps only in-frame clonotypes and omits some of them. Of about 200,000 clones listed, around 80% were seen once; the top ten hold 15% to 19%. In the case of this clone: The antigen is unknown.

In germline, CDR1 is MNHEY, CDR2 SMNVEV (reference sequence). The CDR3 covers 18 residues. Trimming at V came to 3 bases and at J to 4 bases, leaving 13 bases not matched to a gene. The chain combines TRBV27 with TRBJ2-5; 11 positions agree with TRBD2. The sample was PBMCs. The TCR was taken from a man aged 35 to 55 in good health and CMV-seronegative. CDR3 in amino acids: CASSFRVAGGWGSETQYF. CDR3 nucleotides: TGTGCCAGCAGTTTCCGAGTAGCGGGAGGGTGGGGGTCAGAGACCCAGTACTTC.